This TCR beta chain was observed in a study of blood T cell repertoires in COVID-19. Study-level information: Specimens from acute and convalescent COVID-19 originated in the United States, Italy and Spain.

Assay: immunoSEQ multiplex PCR; the TCRdb copy retains only in-frame clones and omits some. The repertoire holds 110,000 to 150,000 clones, with approximately 80% as singletons. The CDR3 covers 14 residues. V lost 4 bases and J lost 2, with 11 bases in between. Germline-derived CDR1 and CDR2 are LGHDT and YNNKEL (reference sequence). This clonotype was sampled from a human donor in a cohort sampled during active COVID-19. Sample: peripheral blood. The rearrangement links TRBV3-1 (or the pseudogene TRBV3-2) to TRBJ1-1, with D perhaps matching TRBD1 (6 bases). The CDR3 DNA reads as TGTGCCAGCAGCCGGAAGGACAGAAACACTGAAGCTTTCTTT. Translated, it gives CASSRKDRNTEAFF.